This T cell receptor (beta chain) was captured in a study of blood T cell repertoires in COVID-19 (dated by TCRdb to the early 2020s). Describing the broader study: Samples from collaborators originated in the United States, Italy and Spain and spanned both the acute and convalescent phases of COVID-19. Subjects who had been exposed to COVID-19, were actively infected with it, or had recovered from it provided the deeply sampled blood TCRbeta repertoires that made up the dataset. A de-identified subject ID, COVID-19 status, age in years and sex were almost always included in the sample metadata. The material from the prospective study consisted of cDNA or gDNA derived from T cells, B-cell-depleted T cells, or PBMCs. The samples were drawn from two sources: the first 160 participants of the ongoing ImmuneRACE study, and over 950 subjects contributed by 6 global collaborators. The repertoires were released in a freely available public database meant as a resource for research on the immune response to SARS-CoV-2. Where available, HLA class I and class II types were obtained from metadata supplied by the sample provider rather than from assay-based typing. Overall results and qualifications from the work: The quantity of clinical and demographic metadata differed by source and by participant and was supplied without curation.

This clone has a handful of counts. Its antigen remains unidentified. Within one base of it there is no much larger clone, and no base qualities were kept. The germline V gene supplies CDR1 MGHDK and CDR2 SYGVNS. Trimming removed 1 base from V and 0 bases from J; the gene matches leave 8 bases unexplained. The CDR3 has 17 amino acids, counting the end cysteine and phenylalanine. Only the CDR3 DNA stays, 51 bases, in frame from base 1. TCRbeta CDR3 regions were amplified from genomic DNA by means of the immunoSEQ Assay, a bias-controlled multiplex PCR. The authors' analysis ran thus. Within the assay, amplification of reference gene primers was used to estimate how many nucleated cells each sample contained. Sequence reads were collapsed and filtered to measure the absolute abundance of every unique TCRbeta CDR3 rearrangement. For each sample, productive Simpson clonality was calculated as the square root of Simpson's diversity index over productive rearrangements. TCRdb holds this immuneACCESS table with in-frame rearrangements only. Some clones are missing; in checked studies, unresolved V genes explain under half, and the rest has no known cause. V, J and clone size reflect that table, while D and trimming were determined from the DNA. Counted in this sample were roughly 80,000 clones; roughly four fifths of them appeared once. Of the sample, 20% to 25% falls within the top ten clones.

Collaborating institutions collected whole blood in K2EDTA tubes following their own protocols. For TCRbeta analysis, collaborators shipped samples as frozen whole blood, isolated PBMCs, or DNA extracted from either of those sample types. The specimen was peripheral blood. This TCR was sampled from a human donor in a cohort sampled during active COVID-19. In this chain, TRBV25-1 is recombined with TRBJ1-2; TRBD1 lines up with 7 middle nucleotides. The CDR3 region: CASSESSPRGSNYGYTF. Here is the DNA: TGTGCCAGCAGTGAATCAAGCCCCAGGGGGTCTAACTATGGCTACACCTTC.